This TCR beta chain was identified during a study of blood T cell repertoires in COVID-19. Germline values: CDR1 MNHNS, CDR2 SASEGT. The CDR3 is 14 residues long. V dropped 2 bases and J dropped 11 bases, with 15 bases sitting between them. Method: immunoSEQ multiplex PCR; TCRdb's copy keeps in-frame clones and lacks some. The table includes more than 95,000 clones, roughly 80% detected once. The chain carries TRBV6-1 and TRBJ1-4; D gene unclear. The sample consisted of peripheral blood. This receptor was identified in a man in his sixties with acute or convalescent COVID-19. CDR3 DNA: TGTGCCAGCAGTGAAATGTATGCAGCGAGGAAACTGTTTTTT. As protein: CASSEMYAARKLFF.